The next 14 T cell receptor beta chains were all read from a single sample in a study of T cell responses to AZD1222 COVID-19 vaccine. Generated by immunoSEQ multiplex PCR, the TCRdb table keeps only in-frame clones and is missing some. This table holds about 150,000 clones, about 89% found once. This specimen consisted of peripheral blood, obtained 28 days after the second AZD1222 dose. These receptors came from an adult who received the AZD1222 COVID-19 vaccine.

The chain employs TRBV7-6 and TRBJ2-1, with D unclear. The CDR3 extends over 15 amino acids. Trimming cost V 5 bases and J 10 bases, with 21 bases left between them. CDR1 and CDR2 from the germline V gene are SGHVS and FNYEAQ. This chain's CDR3 is CASSPLTWQPGEQFF. The CDR3, as DNA: TGTGCCAGCAGCCCCTTGACATGGCAGCCAGGAGAGCAGTTCTTC.

This chain's CDR3 is CASSLWGFQGYTF. The CDR3 DNA follows: TGTGCCAGCAGTTTATGGGGGTTTCAGGGCTACACCTTC. V usage is TRBV28 and J usage is TRBJ1-2; no clear D gene. The CDR3 is 13 amino acids. V lost 0 bases and J 8 bases, leaving 10 bases between the germline ends. CDR1 MDHEN and CDR2 SYDVKM come from the germline V gene.

This clone was observed once. The chain combines TRBV7-2 with TRBJ2-5; 12 nucleotides agree with TRBD2. CDR3 size: 16 residues. Unmatched junction bases numbered 3, after V lost 2 bases and J lost 2 bases. Germline V lookup: CDR1 SGHTA, CDR2 FQGNSA. The CDR3 DNA follows: TGTGCCAGCAGCTTATTAGGACTAGCGGGACAAGAGACCCAGTACTTC. Encoded protein: CASSLLGLAGQETQYF.

This chain uses TRBV27 with TRBJ1-1; 7 positions match TRBD1. The CDR3 has 15 amino acids. Per the germline V gene, CDR1 is MNHEY and CDR2 is SMNVEV (reference sequence). Germline trimming cut 8 bases from V and 1 base from J; bases unmatched to any gene: 10. The DNA of the CDR3 is TGTGCCAGCCTTTATAGACAGGGAACGAACACTGAAGCTTTCTTT. As protein: CASLYRQGTNTEAFF.

This clone came up a few times. The rearrangement joins TRBV5-1 to TRBJ2-2; 10 positions agree with TRBD1. The V and J ends lost 1 base and 9 bases, in that order; junction bases with no gene match: 6. The CDR3 runs 15 residues. CDR1 SGHRS and CDR2 YFSETQ come from the germline V gene. In nucleotides, the CDR3 is TGCGCCAGCAGCTTGTCGGGACAGGGGATGAGGGAGCTGTTTTTT. Translating gives CASSLSGQGMRELFF. Looking up the rest from reference TRBV5-1 and TRBJ2-2 gives the full variable domain: KAGVTQTPRYLIKTRGQQVTLSCSPISGHRSVSWYQQTPGQGLQFLFEYFSETQRNKGNFPGRFSGRQFSNSRSEMNVSTLELGDSALYLCASSLSGQGMRELFFGEGSRLTVL.

The chain couples TRBV7-2 to TRBJ2-7; D remains ambiguous. This CDR3 has 12 residues. Germline CDR1 and CDR2: SGHTA and FQGNSA. Trimming removed 5 bases at V and 7 bases at J, with 12 bases between. Here the CDR3 reads CASSPWVGEQYF. The CDR3 bases are TGTGCCAGCAGCCCATGGGTGGGGGAGCAGTACTTC. Together with reference TRBV7-2 and TRBJ2-7, the CDR3 gives the full variable domain: GAGVSQSPSNKVTEKGKDVELRCDPISGHTALYWYRQSLGQGLEFLIYFQGNSAPDKSGLPSDRFSAERTGGSVSTLTIQRTQQEDSAVYLCASSPWVGEQYFGPGTRLTVT.

This rearrangement joins TRBV28 to TRBJ1-5; D remains unclear. Germline CDR1 and CDR2: MDHEN and SYDVKM. The V end was cut by 5 bases, the J end by 5 bases, with 10 bases between. The CDR3 has 13 amino acids. The CDR3 sequence: CASSPPGDQPQHF. The CDR3 nucleotides are TGTGCCAGCAGTCCCCCCGGAGATCAGCCCCAGCATTTT.

The chain is built from TRBV7-2 and TRBJ2-1; 8 bases align to TRBD2. The CDR3 is made up of 16 amino acids. Germline V gene sequence: CDR1 SGHTA, CDR2 FQGNSA. The V gene end was trimmed by 4 bases and the J gene end by 8 bases; junction bases not matched to a gene: 13. CDR3 sequence reads: CASSWMSGRLLDEQFF. Here the CDR3 DNA reads TGTGCCAGCAGCTGGATGAGCGGGAGACTTTTGGATGAGCAGTTCTTC.

This rearrangement joins TRBV6-2 or TRBV6-3 to TRBJ2-3; tentatively, D is TRBD1 (5 bases). CDR1 is MNHEY, CDR2 SVGEGT, per germline. V dropped 2 bases and J dropped 7 bases, with 19 bases sitting between them. The CDR3 length is 16 residues. The CDR3 sequence is CASSYAPDSVIHTQYF. The CDR3 coding sequence is TGTGCCAGCAGTTACGCACCAGACAGCGTAATCCATACGCAGTATTTT.

The CDR3 region is CSAGTSGIFSEQYF. The CDR3 DNA sequence: TGCAGCGCCGGGACTAGCGGGATCTTTTCGGAGCAGTACTTC. The rearrangement joins TRBV29-1 to TRBJ2-7; 13 nucleotides agree with TRBD2. The CDR3 covers 14 residues. After removal of 7 bases from V and 7 bases from J, the junction contained 10 bases not matched to a gene. CDR1 is SQVTM, CDR2 ANQGSEA, per germline.

This chain links TRBV5-4 with TRBJ1-3; weak D call: TRBD1 (5 bases). The CDR3 loop spans 15 amino acids. In germline, CDR1 is SGHNT, CDR2 YYREEE (reference sequence). V shed 0 bases and J shed 0 bases, with 7 bases lying between them. The CDR3 DNA is TGTGCCAGCAGCTTGGGGGGGATCTCTGGAAACACCATATATTTT. The encoded protein is CASSLGGISGNTIYF.

The V gene is TRBV3-1 (or the pseudogene TRBV3-2), the J gene TRBJ2-5; TRBD2 matches at 9 bases. This CDR3 has 15 amino acids. Germline V gene data show CDR1 as LGHDT and CDR2 as YNNKEL (reference sequence). V trimming: 3 bases; J trimming: 10 bases; junction bases outside the gene matches: 12. CDR3 sequence: CASSQVNSGSGDQYF. The CDR3 coding sequence is TGTGCCAGCAGCCAGGTCAATAGCGGGAGTGGGGACCAGTACTTC.

CDR3 sequence (DNA): TGTGCCAGCAGCCAAGTAGTGACTCAGGGGTCTGGCTACACCTTC. This gives the protein CASSQVVTQGSGYTF. The V and J genes are TRBV3-1 (or the pseudogene TRBV3-2) and TRBJ1-2; tentatively, D is TRBD1 (6 bases). The CDR3 extends over 15 amino acids. The germline V gene encodes CDR1 LGHDT and CDR2 YNNKEL (reference sequence). V lost 1 base and J 7 bases, leaving 16 bases between the germline ends.

The V call is TRBV19, the J call TRBJ2-1; TRBD1 aligns across 8 bases. With V trimmed by 7 bases and J by 7 bases, 6 bases remained unmatched. CDR1 LNHDA and CDR2 SQIVND come from the germline V gene (reference sequence). The length of the CDR3 is 13 residues. CDR3 loop: CASTPDRANEQFF. The CDR3 nucleotides read TGTGCCAGTACCCCGGACAGGGCGAATGAGCAGTTCTTC.